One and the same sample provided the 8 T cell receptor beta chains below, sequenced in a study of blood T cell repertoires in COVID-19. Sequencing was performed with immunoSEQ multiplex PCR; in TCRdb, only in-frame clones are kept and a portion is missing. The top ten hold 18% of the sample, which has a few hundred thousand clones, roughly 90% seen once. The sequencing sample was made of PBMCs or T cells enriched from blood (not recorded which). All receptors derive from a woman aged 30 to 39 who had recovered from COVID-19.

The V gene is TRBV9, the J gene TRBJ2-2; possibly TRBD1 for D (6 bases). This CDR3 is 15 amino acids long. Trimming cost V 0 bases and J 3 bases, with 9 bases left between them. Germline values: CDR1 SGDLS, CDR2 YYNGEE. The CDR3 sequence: CASSVAGAYTGELFF. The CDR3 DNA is TGTGCCAGCAGCGTAGCAGGGGCCTACACCGGGGAGCTGTTTTTT. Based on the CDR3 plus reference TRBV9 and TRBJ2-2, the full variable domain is DSGVTQTPKHLITATGQRVTLRCSPRSGDLSVYWYQQSLDQGLQFLIQYYNGEERAKGNILERFSAQQFPDLHSELNLSSLELGDSALYFCASSVAGAYTGELFFGEGSRLTVL.

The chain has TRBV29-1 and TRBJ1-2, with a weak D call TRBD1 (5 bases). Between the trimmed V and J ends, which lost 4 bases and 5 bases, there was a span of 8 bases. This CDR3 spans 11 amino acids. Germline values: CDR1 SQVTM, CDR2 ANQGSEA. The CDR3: CSVAQGYGYTF. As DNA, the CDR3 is TGCAGCGTTGCCCAGGGATATGGCTACACCTTC.

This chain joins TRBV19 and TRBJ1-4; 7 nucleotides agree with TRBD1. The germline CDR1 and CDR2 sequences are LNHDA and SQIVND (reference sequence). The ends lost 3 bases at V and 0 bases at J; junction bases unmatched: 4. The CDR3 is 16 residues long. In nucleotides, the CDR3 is TGTGCCAGTAGTATGTGGCAGGGGGCAACTAATGAAAAACTGTTTTTT. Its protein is CASSMWQGATNEKLFF.

CDR3 in amino acids: CASSFFTGATNEKLFF. The CDR3, as DNA: TGTGCCAGCAGCTTCTTCACAGGAGCAACTAATGAAAAACTGTTTTTT. J is TRBJ1-4 and V is TRBV7-9; D is perhaps TRBD1 (5 bases). CDR1 and CDR2 (germline): SEHNR, FQNEAQ (reference sequence). V lost 3 bases and J lost 0, with 11 bases in between. This CDR3 comprises 16 residues.

In DNA form, the CDR3 reads TGTGCCAGCAGCTTAGAGCGGGTGCCCAAAAACATTCAGTACTTC. Translated: CASSLERVPKNIQYF. The chain joins TRBV7-8 to TRBJ2-4, with D possibly TRBD2 on 6 matching bases. The CDR3 is 15 residues long. CDR1 is SGHVS and CDR2 is FQNEAQ in the germline V gene. V was clipped by 1 base and J by 2 bases, with 9 bases between them.

CDR3 bases: TGTGCCAGCAGCTTTCAGGGGCTAGATAATGAAAAACTGTTTTTT. Its translation is CASSFQGLDNEKLFF. The V and J genes are TRBV7-3 and TRBJ1-4, with D possibly matching TRBD1 (6 bases). CDR3 length: 15 residues. CDR1 is SGHTA, CDR2 FQGTGA, per germline. Trimming left V 3 bases short and J 4 bases short, with 12 bases between. The full variable domain, rest sourced from reference TRBV7-3 and TRBJ1-4, is GAGVSQTPSNKVTEKGKYVELRCDPISGHTALYWYRQSLGQGPEFLIYFQGTGAADDSGLPNDRFFAVRPEGSVSTLKIQRTERGDSAVYLCASSFQGLDNEKLFFGSGTQLSVL.

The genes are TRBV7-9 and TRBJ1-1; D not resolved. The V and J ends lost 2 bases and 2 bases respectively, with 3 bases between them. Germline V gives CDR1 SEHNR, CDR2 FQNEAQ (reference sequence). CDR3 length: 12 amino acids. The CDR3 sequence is CASSLTNTEAFF. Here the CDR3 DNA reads TGTGCCAGCAGCTTAACAAACACTGAAGCTTTCTTT.

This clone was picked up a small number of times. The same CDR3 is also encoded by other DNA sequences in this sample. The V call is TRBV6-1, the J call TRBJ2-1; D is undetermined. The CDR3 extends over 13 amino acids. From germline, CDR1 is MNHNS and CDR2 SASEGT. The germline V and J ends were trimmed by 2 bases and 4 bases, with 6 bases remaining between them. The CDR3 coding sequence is TGTGCCAGCAGTGAACTCGTGTACAATGAGCAGTTCTTC. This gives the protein CASSELVYNEQFF.